This T cell receptor (beta chain) is from a study of Ad26.COV2.S vaccination and SARS-CoV-2 variants (dated by TCRdb to about 2021). For the study in its entirety: Sequencing of the TCRbeta repertoire served to evaluate the specificity and breadth of SARS-CoV-2-reactive T cell receptors following Ad26.COV2.S vaccination. A total of some 30 samples were included in the TCR-sequenced set, comprising 19 Ad26.COV2.S vaccine recipients, 5 placebo recipients and 8 SARS-CoV-2 convalescent individuals.

Explained via the paper, the time point label denotes: individuals recovered from natural SARS-CoV-2 infection. Summary of the overall study and its limitations: The authors noted that total T cell responses may have been underestimated by the TCR breadth and depth analyses. After vaccination, substantial breadth of spike-specific CD8+ and CD4+ T cell responses was reported. Vaccine and placebo recipients had comparable non-spike TCR breadth, which fits with the vaccine containing only spike. Ad26.COV2.S recipients had higher spike-specific TCR breadth than placebo recipients (P = 0.0014).

V loses 0 bases, J loses 0 bases, and the germline ends lie 9 bases apart. Counted from cysteine to phenylalanine, this CDR3 has 16 amino acids. Of all the DNA, just the CDR3 is kept, 48 bases in frame from base 1. The germline V gene supplies CDR1 SGHTA and CDR2 FQGTGA. Ten or more counts support this clone. Its antigen has not been determined. No base qualities exist here, and no much larger clone lies one base off it. The immunoSEQ Assay was the method used to sequence TCRbeta CDR3 regions. After extraction, genomic DNA underwent amplification by bias-controlled multiplex PCR, followed by high-throughput sequencing. The study's own analysis went as follows. To quantify the absolute abundance of every unique TCRbeta CDR3 region, sequences were collapsed and filtered. T cell fraction was estimated by normalization of TCRbeta template counts to usable DNA, with usable DNA being measured through amplification of reference genes present in all nucleated cells. Repertoire TCRs were annotated as SARS-CoV-2-specific when V gene, CDR3 amino acid sequence and J gene were exactly matched to a known reactive TCR set. The reference SARS-CoV-2 TCR set was obtained from MIRA and was filtered for enrichment in COVID-19-positive ImmuneCODE repertoires, whereby public or cross-reactive TCRs were removed. Using the MIRA antigens, annotated TCRs were further analysed by specific ORF or by position within an ORF. Depth was the summed frequency of annotated unique rearrangements, while breadth was defined as annotated unique rearrangements over total unique productive rearrangements. Two-sided Wilcoxon rank-sum tests were applied when comparing TCR breadth between groups. In TCRdb, the immuneACCESS table is reduced to in-frame sequences with V and J assigned. These tables do not hold every clone; where another copy was compared, an unresolved V gene accounts for under half, and the others remain unexplained. V and J calls and clone size follow that table, whereas D and trimming were derived from the DNA. In all, the sample holds 150,000 to 200,000 clones, and around 88% of those were seen once. The leading ten clones occupy 5.5% to 6% of the sample.

Sequencing used peripheral blood, obtained after recovery from COVID-19. The TCR comes from a human donor who had recovered from COVID-19. The V and J segments used are TRBV7-3 and TRBJ1-3; TRBD1 could be the D gene, as 5 bases match. The CDR3 region reads CASSLTGQSSGNTIYF. The nucleotide sequence is TGTGCCAGCAGCTTAACGGGGCAGAGCTCTGGAAACACCATATATTTT.